This T cell receptor (beta chain) was documented in a study of blood T cell repertoires in COVID-19. Study at large: Sites across the United States, Italy and Spain contributed samples from acute and convalescent COVID-19.

Measured with immunoSEQ multiplex PCR; TCRdb has only the in-frame clones, and not every one. Of some 200,000 clones in the sample, approximately 86% were seen once. The CDR3 extends over 16 amino acids. Trimming took off 4 bases at V and 5 bases at J, with 21 bases between the two ends. Germline V CDR1 and CDR2: MGHRA, YSYEKL. Living in 24 US areas, the participants were between roughly 18 and 95 years of age. The chain couples TRBV4-1 to TRBJ2-7; a weak D match, TRBD1 (5 bases). The specimen was PBMCs or T cells enriched from blood (not recorded which). The receptor was isolated from a young man with acute COVID-19. CDR3 bases: TGCGCCAGCAGCCCCCTAGGGGCGGAGACGAGTGACGAGCAGTACTTC. The encoded protein is CASSPLGAETSDEQYF.